The 4 T cell receptor beta chains listed next were all sequenced from one sample in a study of regulatory T cells in long-lasting Graves disease. Construction of the TCR beta libraries employed iRepertoire HTBI primers in conjunction with Arm-PCR of CDR3 regions. A single record per CDR3 protein comes from TCRdb applying MiXCR to the multiplex PCR reads. The table lists approximately 490,000 distinct CDR3 sequences, 15% to 20% of them singletons. Stated time point: newly diagnosed GD, antithyroid drugs for less than 3 months. The TCR library was prepared using RNA isolated from PBMCs. This sample also belongs to another study, concerning T cells in Graves' hyperthyroidism and ophthalmopathy.

Source: peripheral blood mononuclear cells (PBMCs), taken at new diagnosis, from a patient treated with antithyroid drugs. The receptors stem from a man between 40 and 49 years old with Graves disease.

This clonotype was seen many times. This chain uses TRBV5-6 with TRBJ1-2; the D gene is possibly TRBD1 (6 bases). The CDR3 sequence is 14 residues long. Between the trimmed V and J ends, which lost 3 bases and 1 base, there was a span of 10 bases. Germline assignment: CDR1 SGHDT and CDR2 YYEEEE. CDR3: CASSSRGINYGYTF. CDR3 in DNA: TGTGCCAGCAGCTCCAGGGGAATTAACTATGGCTACACCTTC.

The sample holds many counts of this clonotype. This chain links TRBV11-2 with TRBJ2-1; the D is unclear. Per the germline V gene, CDR1 is SGHAT and CDR2 is FQNNGV. The CDR3 runs to 14 residues. Deletions cut 9 bases from V and 0 bases from J, with 12 bases between. The CDR3 protein is CASTINFSYNEQFF. The CDR3 DNA reads as TGTGCCAGTACCATAAACTTCTCCTACAATGAGCAGTTCTTC.

V and J are TRBV29-1 and TRBJ1-2; D gene unclear. The germline V and J ends were trimmed by 1 base and 3 bases, with 6 bases remaining between them. CDR3 length: 12 residues. Germline CDR1 and CDR2: SQVTM and ANQGSEA. Written as DNA, the CDR3 is TGCAGCGTTGAAGGAGGGTACTATGGCTACACCTTC. Translated, it gives CSVEGGYYGYTF.

This clonotype occurred a few times. The V and J genes are TRBV7-9 and TRBJ2-3, with D uncertain. The CDR3 loop spans 13 amino acids. Germline V CDR1 and CDR2: SEHNR, FQNEAQ (reference sequence). Trimming shortened V by 5 bases and J by 2 bases, and 8 bases separated the two germline ends. Here the CDR3 reads CASSAALTDTQYF. The CDR3 nucleotides read TGTGCCAGCAGCGCCGCCCTCACAGATACGCAGTATTTT.